The 23 T cell receptor delta chains below come from one sample, sequenced in a study of γδ T cells in repeated Plasmodium falciparum infection (dated by TCRdb to the early 2020s). Vgamma9/Vdelta2+ and Vdelta2-negative gammadelta T cell populations were flow-sorted from peripheral blood mononuclear cells for bulk TCR repertoire analysis. Library preparation used multiplex PCR. Sequencing instrument: Illumina MiSeq. After TCRdb called clones again from the public reads with CATT, rows with identical DNA were merged. For this sample there are under 60,000 delta-chain clones; roughly 1.5% appear just once. 7.5% to 10% of the sample belongs to the ten largest clones. Input material: gamma-delta T cells from blood. These receptors all stem from a pool of human donors (malaria-infected and uninfected, not separated).

In this sample, this clone turned up many times. A much larger clone is a single base away; this may be a read error. This sample includes further DNA sequences coding for the same CDR3. J is TRDJ1 and V is TRDV1; 7 nucleotides align to TRDD3. The CDR3 covers 22 residues. Germline-derived CDR1 and CDR2 are TSWWSYY and QGS. J was trimmed by 0 bases and V by 0 bases; bases with no gene match: 22. The CDR3 protein is CALGELGSSRTGGYVDTDKLIF. As DNA, the CDR3 is TGTGCTCTTGGGGAACTGGGATCAAGTCGTACTGGTGGATACGTCGACACCGATAAACTCATCTTT.

Of note for this clone: TCRdb lists the protein of a much larger clone for this DNA, which differs at residue 8, so this is likely a read error; the protein given here is translated from the DNA itself. This chain connects TRDV2 to TRDJ1, with 8 bases fitting TRDD3. Germline V gene sequence: CDR1 GEAIGNYY, CDR2 EKD. The CDR3 loop spans 15 amino acids. With V trimmed by 2 bases and J by 0 bases, 4 bases remained unmatched. The CDR3, as DNA: TGTGCCTGTGACAAACTGGGGGGCGACACCGATAAACTCATCTTT. Its translation: CACDKLGGDTDKLIF.

This clone has at least ten counts. With only one base between it and a far larger clone, this is likely a read error. Other DNA sequences in the sample encode the same CDR3. The V call is TRDV2, the J call TRDJ1; 12 bases agree with TRDD3. Assignment of the J gene here rests on matching the DNA to germline, because TCRdb gives none. This CDR3 contains 18 residues. With 0 bases clipped from V and 3 bases from J, the junction kept 10 bases outside the gene matches. Germline CDR1 reads GEAIGNYY; CDR2 reads EKD. CDR3: CACDTGKLLGDTPDKLIF. CDR3 sequence (DNA): TGTGCCTGTGACACCGGGAAGTTGCTGGGGGATACGCCCGATAAACTCATCTTT.

This clone has ten or more counts. The chain recombines TRDV2 with TRDJ1; the D gene is possibly TRDD3 (6 bases). Per the germline V gene, CDR1 is GEAIGNYY and CDR2 is EKD. The CDR3 loop spans 15 amino acids. V lost 1 base, J lost 4 bases, and 15 bases lay in between. In DNA, the CDR3 is TGTGCCTGTGACACATTACGGATACCTGGCGATAAACTCATCTTT. Amino acids: CACDTLRIPGDKLIF.

Concerning this clone: One base separates it from a far larger clone, so it is likely a read error. The same CDR3 also results from other DNA sequences found in this sample. V is TRDV3 and J is TRDJ1; D remains ambiguous. As TCRdb names no J gene, one was assigned here on the basis of a DNA match to germline. Trimming removed 3 bases at V and 0 bases at J, with 14 bases between. CDR3 length: 14 residues. The germline V gene has CDR1 TVYSNPD and CDR2 GDNSRS (reference sequence). This CDR3 is CAFFVPCYTDKLIF. The CDR3 DNA sequence: TGTGCCTTCTTTGTTCCGTGTTACACCGATAAACTCATCTTT.

To note about this clone: The TCRdb protein, from a much larger clone, departs from this DNA's translation at residue 3, likely by read error; the protein shown derives from the DNA. The chain combines TRDV2 with TRDJ1; 8 positions match TRDD3. The J gene comes from matching the DNA to germline here; TCRdb lacks it. The CDR3 totals 15 residues. Germline V gives CDR1 GEAIGNYY, CDR2 EKD. CDR3 in DNA: TGTGCCAGTGACCGACTGGGGGCTGACACCGATAAACTCATCTTT. Its translation: CASDRLGADTDKLIF.

On this clone: TCRdb's listed protein matches a much larger clone and diverges from this DNA's translation at residue 5, likely through a read error; the protein shown comes from the DNA. The rearrangement links TRDV1 to TRDJ1; tentatively, D is TRDD3 (6 bases). TCRdb supplies no J gene; here it was assigned by aligning the nucleotide sequence to germline. Trimming cost V 4 bases and J 0 bases, with 18 bases left between them. Germline assignment: CDR1 TSWWSYY and CDR2 QGS. The CDR3 runs to 17 residues. The CDR3 nucleotides are TGTGCTCTTGGGGGTTTAAGGTACTGGGTTTACACCGATAAACTCATCTTT. The encoded protein is CALGGLRYWVYTDKLIF.

Details on this clone: One end of the junction does not line up with germline, which may come from a read error. V and J are TRDV1 and TRDJ1, with TRDD3 identical over 10 bases. Since TCRdb gives no J gene, matching the DNA to germline was used here to assign it. The CDR3 loop spans 20 amino acids. Per germline, CDR1 TSWWSYY and CDR2 QGS. The CDR3 DNA sequence: TGCTCTGGGGGTGCTCCCTACCCTGTACGGGGGGATACGCTCCCCTTCAAACTCATCTTT. It yields the protein CSGGAPYPVRGDTLPFKLIF.

As regards this clone: Translating this DNA gives a protein that differs at residue 5 from the TCRdb one, which belongs to a much larger clone; a read error is likely, and the protein shown is this translation. As DNA, the CDR3 is TGTGCTCTTGGAGAAGGTGAAGGCTGGGGGATTTGCGATAAACTCATCTTT. This encodes CALGEGEGWGICDKLIF. The rearrangement joins TRDV1 to TRDJ1; TRDD3 matches 9 bases. TCRdb supplies no J gene; here it was assigned by aligning the nucleotide sequence to germline. Germline V CDR1 and CDR2: TSWWSYY, QGS. The V gene end was trimmed by 6 bases and the J gene end by 4 bases; junction bases not matched to a gene: 15. The CDR3 runs 17 residues.

This clone showed up just a few times. The protein recorded in TCRdb matches a much larger clone and deviates from this DNA's translation at residue 14, suggesting a read error; the protein here is obtained by translating the DNA. The chain links TRDV3 to TRDJ1, with 7 bases identical to TRDD3. In germline, CDR1 is TVYSNPD, CDR2 GDNSRS (reference sequence). This CDR3 has 17 residues. The CDR3 sequence is CASYRRTVGINTDELIF. The CDR3 DNA follows: TGTGCCTCCTATCGGCGTACTGTGGGGATAAACACCGATGAACTCATCTTT.

With respect to this clone: Since a far larger clone is one base different, this is likely a read error. The same CDR3 also results from other DNA sequences found in this sample. This chain uses TRDV2 with TRDJ1; 8 bases fit TRDD3. The CDR3 spans 15 residues. Germline CDR1 reads GEAIGNYY; CDR2 reads EKD. CDR3 in amino acids: CACDRLGADTDKLIF. The CDR3 bases are TGCGCCTGTGACCGACTGGGGGCTGACACCGATAAACTCATCTTT.

This clone was seen a handful of times. A read error likely explains this, since a far larger clone differs by one base. In the same sample, other DNA sequences code for this CDR3. The rearrangement links TRDV1 to TRDJ1; TRDD3 agrees at 11 bases. Since TCRdb gives no J gene, matching the DNA to germline was used here to assign it. CDR1 is TSWWSYY, CDR2 QGS, per germline. The CDR3 runs 23 residues. CDR3 protein: CALGELQLPSYWLGDTSTDKLIF. CDR3 coding DNA: TGTGCTCTTGGAGAACTTCAACTTCCTTCCTACTGGCTGGGGGATACTTCCACCGATAAACTCATCTTT.

This clone occurred a few times. TCRdb's protein, taken from a much larger clone, differs from this DNA's translation at residue 12, likely owing to a read error; the protein displayed comes from the DNA. The V call is TRDV1, the J call TRDJ1; TRDD3 agrees at 12 bases. TCRdb supplies no J gene; here it was assigned by aligning the nucleotide sequence to germline. Germline CDR1 and CDR2: TSWWSYY and QGS. The CDR3 is 18 amino acids. Losses at the gene ends were 3 bases for V and 2 bases for J; bases not matched to a gene: 10. CDR3 sequence reads: CALGDGSWGIRETDKLIF. CDR3 coding DNA: TGTGCTCTTGGGGACGGCTCCTGGGGGATACGAGAAACCGATAAACTCATCTTT.

In this sample, this clone turned up many times. V is TRDV3 and J is TRDJ1; maybe TRDD2 (9 bases). Between the trimmed V and J ends, which lost 2 bases and 3 bases, there was a span of 31 bases. CDR1 and CDR2 from the germline V gene are TVYSNPD and GDNSRS (reference sequence). The CDR3 loop spans 19 amino acids. Written as DNA, the CDR3 is TGTGCCTTTTCCGGGACCTTCCTACGAGGGATACGCGCACCCGATAAACTCATCTTT. This codes for CAFSGTFLRGIRAPDKLIF. Drawing the rest from reference TRDV3 and TRDJ1, the complete variable domain is CDKVTQSSPDQTVASGSEVVLLCTYDTVYSNPDLFWYRIRPDYSFQFVFYGDNSRSEGADFTQGRFSVKHILTQKAFHLVISPVRTEDSATYYCAFSGTFLRGIRAPDKLIFGKGTRVTVEP.

This clone has a handful of counts. This probably arose from a read error, given a far larger clone one base away. Other DNA sequences in this sample translate to the same CDR3. The V gene was identified as TRDV1, while no J gene was called; TRDD3 was called by the table and not checked on the DNA. In germline, CDR1 is TSWWSYY, CDR2 QGS. The CDR3 is made up of 24 amino acids. CDR3 loop: CALGDALPSYQVLGDFGYTDKLIF. In nucleotides, the CDR3 is TGTGCTCTTGGGGATGCGCTTCCTTCCTACCAGGTACTGGGGGACTTCGGGTACACCGATAAACTCATATTT.

This clone was seen only a few times. TCRdb's listed protein matches a much larger clone and diverges from this DNA's translation at residue 11, likely through a read error; the protein shown comes from the DNA. V gene TRDV2 combines with J gene TRDJ1; weak D call: TRDD3 (6 bases). Here the J gene was assigned by germline matching of the DNA, as TCRdb has none. CDR3 length: 15 residues. Germline-derived CDR1 and CDR2 are GEAIGNYY and EKD. V lost 3 bases to trimming and J lost 4 bases, with 17 bases between them. The CDR3 DNA sequence: TGTGCCTGTGACGTCTGGGGTAACTCGAACGATAAACTCATCTTT. Encoded protein: CACDVWGNSNDKLIF.

This clone showed up many times. The protein that TCRdb holds for this DNA derives from a much larger clone and differs from the translated DNA at residue 13, which likely indicates a read error; the protein shown here is translated from the DNA. The J gene is TRDJ1, the V gene TRDV1; 11 bases are a match to TRDD3. This CDR3 region has 18 residues. Germline V gives CDR1 TSWWSYY, CDR2 QGS. The V segment lost 1 base and the J segment 4 bases; nucleotides outside the gene matches: 11. The chain's CDR3 is CALGERPYWGIVIDKLIF. Written as DNA, the CDR3 is TGTGCTCTTGGGGAACGCCCATACTGGGGGATAGTCATCGATAAACTCATCTTT.

This clone was recorded a few times. A read error is likely here: a far larger clone is one base away. The same CDR3 also results from other DNA sequences found in this sample. The chain uses TRDV2 and TRDJ1; the match to TRDD3 covers 10 bases. The J gene, left out of TCRdb, was set here by checking the DNA against germline. CDR1 GEAIGNYY and CDR2 EKD come from the germline V gene. The CDR3 runs 18 residues. CDR3 sequence reads: CACDTLTGGLSYTDKLIF. CDR3 sequence (DNA): TGTGCCTGCGACACCCTAACTGGGGGATTGTCCTACACCGATAAACTCATCTTT.

A few counts support this clone. The amino acid sequence in TCRdb belongs to a much larger clone and departs from this DNA's translation at residue 8, likely a sequencing read error; the sequence shown is translated from the DNA. The gene calls are TRDV1 and TRDJ1; TRDD3 matches 10 bases. TCRdb supplies no J gene; here it was assigned by aligning the nucleotide sequence to germline. The CDR3 is made up of 23 amino acids. The germline CDR1 and CDR2 sequences are TSWWSYY and QGS. The V and J ends lost 2 bases and 0 bases, in that order; junction bases with no gene match: 24. The CDR3 here is CALGEGSSPSFVLGDGYTDKLIF. The CDR3 region has the DNA TGTGCTCTTGGGGAAGGTTCTTCCCCTTCGTTCGTACTGGGGGATGGATACACCGATAAACTCATCTTT.

This clone was found a few times. TCRdb attributes to this sequence the protein of a much larger clone, which differs from the DNA translation at residue 12; a read error is likely, and the protein displayed is translated from the DNA. This sequence joins TRDV1 and TRDJ1; 8 nucleotides match TRDD3. No J segment appears in TCRdb, so it was assigned here by matching the sequence to germline. Germline-derived CDR1 and CDR2 are TSWWSYY and QGS. V gave up 0 bases and J gave up 1 base; unmatched junction bases: 25. The CDR3 runs to 23 residues. The CDR3 region is CALGELDLPWGTVPPLSTDKLIF. The CDR3 bases are TGTGCTCTTGGGGAACTTGACCTACCCTGGGGGACCGTACCTCCTTTGTCCACCGATAAACTCATCTTT.

This clone was found a few times. A much larger clone differs by one base, so this may be a read error. The chain employs TRDV1 and TRDJ1; D possibly uses TRDD2 or TRDD3 (6 bases each). The J gene comes from matching the DNA to germline here; TCRdb lacks it. This CDR3 region has 19 residues. V lost 3 bases, J lost 6 bases, and 29 bases lay in between. CDR1 and CDR2 from the germline V gene are TSWWSYY and QGS. CDR3 in amino acids: CALGDLILLRILTRNKLIF. CDR3 coding DNA: TGTGCTCTTGGGGATCTCATCCTACTGAGGATACTAACGAGAAATAAACTCATCTTT.

In this sample, this clone turned up a few times. Translating this DNA gives a protein that differs at residue 5 from the TCRdb one, which belongs to a much larger clone; a read error is likely, and the protein shown is this translation. This chain uses TRDV1 with TRDJ1; 8 nucleotides align to TRDD3. TCRdb offers no J gene call, so here the DNA was matched to germline to obtain one. CDR1 TSWWSYY and CDR2 QGS come from the germline V gene. The CDR3 extends over 22 amino acids. The CDR3 DNA follows: TGTGCTCTTGGGCAACTGGAAGTGCCTCCTCGGCTGGGGGACTCGTACACCGATAAACTCATCTTT. As protein: CALGQLEVPPRLGDSYTDKLIF.

Turning to this clone: This likely reflects a read error, since a far larger clone is one base away. The sample holds other DNA sequences that translate to the same CDR3. This chain uses TRDV1 with TRDJ1; 11 bases align to TRDD3. The J gene was missing in TCRdb and was found by matching the end of the DNA to germline. This CDR3 spans 21 amino acids. The junction had 24 bases not matched to a gene; V was cut back by 9 bases and J by 0 bases. The germline CDR1 and CDR2 sequences are TSWWSYY and QGS. CDR3 bases: TGTGCTCTCCGCCGTCTGATCTGGGGGATACAGGGAGGCCAGTACACCGATAAACTCATCTTT. Translating it yields CALRRLIWGIQGGQYTDKLIF.